Listed here are 16 T cell receptor beta chains from one sample, sequenced in a study of T cell responses to AZD1222 COVID-19 vaccine. This table comes from immunoSEQ multiplex PCR, and its TCRdb copy is limited to in-frame clones, with some not included. The sample records around 120,000 clones, 70% to 90% being singletons. Here the sequenced sample was peripheral blood, taken on day 0 of AZD1222 vaccination. All receptors come from an adult in good health.

The chain employs TRBV19 and TRBJ2-7, with 7 bases identical to TRBD1. The CDR3 covers 15 residues. CDR1 and CDR2 (germline): LNHDA, SQIVND (reference sequence). After removal of 4 bases from V and 3 bases from J, the junction contained 9 bases not matched to a gene. The CDR3 loop is CASSNRQGVSYEQYF. The CDR3 bases are TGTGCCAGTAGTAATCGACAGGGTGTTAGCTACGAGCAGTACTTC.

CDR3 protein: CASSTGGNGYTF. CDR3 coding DNA: TGTGCCAGCAGTACCGGGGGGAATGGCTACACCTTC. V is TRBV27 and J is TRBJ1-2; D is possibly TRBD1 (5 bases). The CDR3 covers 12 residues. CDR1 MNHEY and CDR2 SMNVEV come from the germline V gene (reference sequence). V was trimmed by 5 bases and J by 6 bases, leaving 10 bases between them.

The rearrangement joins TRBV28 to TRBJ1-1; D possibly corresponds to TRBD1 (6 bases). This CDR3 spans 17 amino acids. With 3 bases removed from V and 4 bases from J, the gap between germline ends came to 21 bases. Germline assignment: CDR1 MDHEN and CDR2 SYDVKM. CDR3 nucleotides: TGTGCCAGCAGTTTGGTATCGGCAGGGGCTTGGAGCACTGAAGCTTTCTTT. This translates into CASSLVSAGAWSTEAFF.

With regard to this clone: Other DNA sequences in this sample translate to the same CDR3. V gene TRBV19 combines with J gene TRBJ2-2; D might be TRBD1 (7 bases). Germline values: CDR1 LNHDA, CDR2 SQIVND (reference sequence). The germline V and J ends were trimmed by 1 base and 6 bases, with 12 bases remaining between them. The CDR3 sequence is 15 residues long. CDR3 in amino acids: CASSIGGRGAGELFF. CDR3 in DNA: TGTGCCAGTAGTATAGGGGGCAGGGGGGCCGGGGAGCTGTTTTTT.

This chain connects TRBV28 to TRBJ1-5; D remains ambiguous. Germline V lookup: CDR1 MDHEN, CDR2 SYDVKM. The CDR3 runs to 14 residues. V was shortened by 3 bases and J by 7 bases, with 13 bases between the two germline ends. The CDR3 DNA sequence: TGTGCCAGCAGTTTTCGGGGAATGGGGCAGCCCCAGCATTTT. This sequence encodes CASSFRGMGQPQHF.

Points on this clone: A much larger clonotype is one base distant, so this may be a read error. The chain uses TRBV5-6 and TRBJ2-6, with D unclear. CDR1 is SGHDT and CDR2 is YYEEEE in the germline V gene. The CDR3 has 13 amino acids. The V gene lost 5 bases and the J gene lost 2 bases, with 5 bases spanning the gap. CDR3 residues: CASSDPGANVLTF. The CDR3 region has the DNA TGTGCCAGCAGTGACCCTGGGGCCAACGTCCTGACTTTC.

The chain carries TRBV7-3 and TRBJ1-3; the match to TRBD1 covers 8 bases. The CDR3 has 16 residues. Germline lookup yields CDR1 SGHTA and CDR2 FQGTGA. With V trimmed by 5 bases and J by 0 bases, 6 bases remained unmatched. For the CDR3, the DNA is TGTGCCAGCAGCCCCGGCGGACAGGGCTCTGGAAACACCATATATTTT. This encodes CASSPGGQGSGNTIYF.

The rearrangement joins TRBV9 to TRBJ2-1, with 10 positions matching TRBD2. The trim removed 1 base at V and 2 bases at J, leaving 9 bases unmatched. CDR1 and CDR2 from the germline V gene are SGDLS and YYNGEE. The CDR3 length is 18 residues. The CDR3: CASSVTPLAGPAYNEQFF. Written as DNA, the CDR3 is TGTGCCAGCAGCGTAACCCCACTAGCGGGACCCGCCTACAATGAGCAGTTCTTC.

The V gene is TRBV27, the J gene TRBJ2-4, with 8 bases fitting TRBD2. The CDR3 is made up of 16 amino acids. Germline assignment: CDR1 MNHEY and CDR2 SMNVEV (reference sequence). Germline trimming cut 6 bases from V and 8 bases from J; bases unmatched to any gene: 15. This chain's CDR3 is CASSRRTSHPQYIQYF. DNA for the CDR3: TGTGCCAGCAGCCGCCGGACTAGCCACCCCCAGTACATTCAGTACTTC.

The gene calls are TRBV10-3 and TRBJ1-1; D is ambiguous. The CDR3 is made up of 17 amino acids. Germline V gene lookup returns CDR1 ENHRY and CDR2 SYGVKD. V lost 3 bases to trimming and J lost 2 bases, with 19 bases between them. The DNA for the CDR3 is TGTGCCATCAGTGATGGAGGGTCTCGAAAACCAAACACTGAAGCTTTCTTT. Its translation is CAISDGGSRKPNTEAFF.

The V and J genes are TRBV5-1 and TRBJ2-7; 10 bases are shared with TRBD2. Germline CDR1 is SGHRS and CDR2 is YFSETQ. This CDR3 has 16 amino acids. The V segment lost 4 bases and the J segment 0 bases; nucleotides outside the gene matches: 7. CDR3 amino acids: CASSPRASGSSYEQYF. CDR3 bases: TGCGCCAGCAGCCCTCGGGCTAGCGGGAGCTCCTACGAGCAGTACTTC.

V usage is TRBV19 and J usage is TRBJ2-1, with TRBD2 matching 13 bases. J was trimmed by 5 bases and V by 7 bases; bases with no gene match: 8. This CDR3 is 16 amino acids long. Germline V gene sequence: CDR1 LNHDA, CDR2 SQIVND (reference sequence). The CDR3 nucleotides are TGTGCCAGTACCAATCTGGGACTAGCGGGAAACAATGAGCAGTTCTTC. Translating it yields CASTNLGLAGNNEQFF.

The V and J genes are TRBV28 and TRBJ2-1; D might be TRBD1 (6 bases). The CDR3 runs 14 residues. V was pared by 11 bases and J by 6 bases, with 20 bases between. CDR1 and CDR2 (germline): MDHEN, SYDVKM. CDR3 coding DNA: TGTGCCTCATCCAAGGACAGTAGCCTCAATGAGCAGTTCTTC. It encodes CASSKDSSLNEQFF.

In this sample, this clone turned up once. This sequence joins TRBV24-1 and TRBJ2-2, with D perhaps matching TRBD1 (6 bases). Germline V gene sequence: CDR1 KGHDR, CDR2 SFDVKD. The CDR3 has 16 amino acids. V lost 8 bases, J lost 0 bases, and 15 bases lay in between. As DNA, the CDR3 is TGTGCCACCAAAGGGGGTAGGAGCGCGAACACCGGGGAGCTGTTTTTT. Translation: CATKGGRSANTGELFF.

This chain links TRBV9 with TRBJ1-3; D ambiguous. The V gene's germline CDR1 is SGDLS and CDR2 YYNGEE. The CDR3 length is 16 residues. Deletions cut 0 bases from V and 4 bases from J, with 14 bases between. The CDR3 sequence: CASSVGAAVSGNTIYF. The CDR3 nucleotides read TGTGCCAGCAGCGTAGGGGCCGCGGTCTCAGGAAACACCATATATTTT.

In DNA, the CDR3 is TGTGCCAGCAGCGAAACGAAGACCATATATTTT. Translating it yields CASSETKTIYF. The chain couples TRBV28 to TRBJ1-3; D not resolved. CDR1 MDHEN and CDR2 SYDVKM come from the germline V gene. This CDR3 contains 11 residues. The V end lost 6 bases, the J end lost 10 bases, and 10 bases lay between the germline ends.